The 22 T cell receptor beta chains in this list originate from one sample, sequenced in a study of T cells after yellow fever vaccination. A single record per CDR3 protein comes from TCRdb applying MiXCR to the 5' RACE reads. The data hold some 600,000 distinct CDR3 sequences, with about 12% observed a single time. Sequenced here: PBMCs, sampled on the day of the yellow fever booster vaccination. These receptors were obtained from a man aged 30 to 45 who received the YFV17D yellow fever vaccine.

This clonotype was detected only a few times. V gene TRBV5-1 combines with J gene TRBJ1-6; 11 bases align to TRBD1. Trimming removed 0 bases from V and 8 bases from J; junction bases left unmatched: 4. The CDR3 contains 16 residues. The germline gives CDR1 SGHRS, CDR2 YFSETQ. The CDR3 is CASSLGTGGLDSPLHF. The DNA for the CDR3 is TGCGCCAGCAGCTTGGGGACAGGGGGCCTGGATTCACCCCTCCACTTT. Combining the CDR3 with reference TRBV5-1 and TRBJ1-6 gives the whole variable domain KAGVTQTPRYLIKTRGQQVTLSCSPISGHRSVSWYQQTPGQGLQFLFEYFSETQRNKGNFPGRFSGRQFSNSRSEMNVSTLELGDSALYLCASSLGTGGLDSPLHFGNGTRLTVT.

This clonotype was recorded a few times. The CDR3 reads CAWNPGSSGNTIYF. The CDR3 DNA reads as TGTGCCTGGAACCCAGGAAGCTCTGGAAACACCATATATTTT. The chain employs TRBV30 and TRBJ1-3; D remains unclear. The CDR3 contains 14 residues. Germline V CDR1 and CDR2: GTSNPN, SVGIG (reference sequence). Trimming shortened V by 4 bases and J by 0 bases, and 10 bases separated the two germline ends.

The chain couples TRBV7-6 to TRBJ2-2; 9 bases map to TRBD2. The CDR3 has 16 residues. CDR1 SGHVS and CDR2 FNYEAQ come from the germline V gene. V lost 6 bases to trimming and J lost 0 bases; unmatched junction nucleotides: 5. Here the CDR3 DNA reads TGTGCCAGCAGATTTTCTAGCGGGGCGAACACCGGGGAGCTGTTTTTT. It codes for CASRFSSGANTGELFF.

This clonotype was picked up a small number of times. The rearrangement uses TRBV27 and TRBJ2-2, with D maybe TRBD1 (6 bases). V was cut by 4 bases and J by 0 bases, with 21 bases left in between. This CDR3 spans 19 amino acids. CDR1 is MNHEY and CDR2 is SMNVEV in the germline V gene (reference sequence). Here the CDR3 DNA reads TGTGCCAGCAGTTCGTCCCAATACCCCGGGACATCGAACACCGGGGAGCTGTTTTTT. Translated, it gives CASSSSQYPGTSNTGELFF.

This sequence joins TRBV5-6 and TRBJ1-5; TRBD1 agrees at 8 bases. Germline lookup yields CDR1 SGHDT and CDR2 YYEEEE. The CDR3 consists of 14 residues. The J segment lost 5 bases and the V segment lost 6 bases, leaving 7 bases of the junction unmatched. CDR3 region: CASTRTGTDQPQHF. The CDR3 nucleotides are TGTGCCAGCACCCGGACAGGGACGGATCAGCCCCAGCATTTT.

V and J are TRBV20-1 and TRBJ1-5; D is uncertain. This CDR3 region has 14 residues. With 0 bases removed from V and 7 bases from J, the gap between germline ends came to 13 bases. Germline CDR1 reads DFQATT; CDR2 reads SNEGSKA (reference sequence). The CDR3 DNA reads TGCAGTGCTAGAGATGGGAAACCCCCCCAGCCCCAGCATTTT. Encoded protein: CSARDGKPPQPQHF.

This clonotype was counted between two and nine times. J is TRBJ2-6 and V is TRBV6-5; no reliable D call. Between the trimmed V and J ends, which lost 4 bases and 1 base, there was a span of 8 bases. The CDR3 is 15 residues long. From germline, CDR1 is MNHEY and CDR2 SVGAGI. CDR3 residues: CASSLVLSGANVLTF. CDR3 nucleotide sequence: TGTGCCAGCAGTTTGGTACTATCTGGGGCCAACGTCCTGACTTTC.

This chain connects TRBV20-1 to TRBJ2-7; TRBD1 aligns across 8 bases. The V segment lost 7 bases and the J segment 4 bases; nucleotides outside the gene matches: 12. The CDR3 runs 14 residues. Germline CDR1 DFQATT, CDR2 SNEGSKA (reference sequence). CDR3 residues: CSVSTGTGGYEQYF. CDR3 bases: TGCAGTGTTTCGACCGGGACAGGAGGTTACGAGCAGTACTTC.

In this sample, this clonotype turned up many times. This chain uses TRBV12-3 or TRBV12-4 with TRBJ1-1, with no clear D. This CDR3 contains 12 residues. Trimming shortened V by 2 bases and J by 1 base, and 2 bases separated the two germline ends. Written as DNA, the CDR3 is TGTGCCAGCAGTTTACGGAACACTGAAGCTTTCTTT. It specifies CASSLRNTEAFF.

There are a few counts of this clonotype. V gene TRBV5-1 combines with J gene TRBJ2-7; unclear D gene. V lost 2 bases and J lost 9, with 9 bases in between. The V gene's germline CDR1 is SGHRS and CDR2 YFSETQ. The CDR3 covers 11 residues. This CDR3 is CASSLTGPQYF. The DNA of the CDR3 is TGCGCCAGCAGCTTAACCGGGCCGCAGTACTTC.

At least ten counts were recorded for this clonotype. This rearrangement joins TRBV9 to TRBJ2-1, with D uncertain. In germline, CDR1 is SGDLS, CDR2 YYNGEE. The CDR3 covers 16 residues. V gave up 0 bases and J gave up 5 bases, with 15 bases separating them. CDR3 loop: CASSVAIMATDNEQFF. The CDR3 DNA reads TGTGCCAGCAGCGTAGCTATAATGGCTACCGACAATGAGCAGTTCTTC.

Concerning this clonotype itself: A junction end diverges from the germline sequence, so it may reflect a read error. The chain combines TRBV5-1 with TRBJ2-3; weak D call: TRBD1 (6 bases). The germline V gene has CDR1 SGHRS and CDR2 YFSETQ. The CDR3 is 15 amino acids. The CDR3 DNA reads TGCGCCAGCAGCTTGATCATGGGGGCACTTGATGGGCACCCTTTT. This translates into CASSLIMGALDGHPF.

This clonotype was seen more than once but under ten times. The chain uses TRBV24-1 and TRBJ2-1; weak D call: TRBD2 (5 bases). The CDR3 totals 17 residues. The germline CDR1 and CDR2 sequences are KGHDR and SFDVKD. V gave up 3 bases and J gave up 4 bases, with 18 bases separating them. CDR3 in amino acids: CATSDPSAGRGYNEQFF. CDR3 coding DNA: TGTGCCACCAGTGATCCCTCGGCTGGTCGGGGTTACAATGAGCAGTTCTTC.

In its sample, this clonotype was seen once. At one of its ends the junction is not consistent with the germline gene, which may arise from a read error. This chain joins TRBV5-1 and TRBJ1-3; no clear D. CDR1 is SGHRS, CDR2 YFSETQ, per germline. The CDR3 extends over 13 amino acids. The CDR3 spells CASSSNSGNTIYF. The CDR3 region has the DNA TGCGCCAGCAGCTCAAACTCTGGAAATACCATATATTTT.

J is TRBJ2-6 and V is TRBV9, with TRBD2 matching 8 bases. The junction had 7 bases not matched to a gene; V was cut back by 0 bases and J by 2 bases. This CDR3 comprises 18 residues. CDR1 is SGDLS, CDR2 YYNGEE, per germline. This CDR3 reads CASSVDPSGPTGANVLTF. Written as DNA, the CDR3 is TGTGCCAGCAGCGTAGATCCTAGCGGGCCAACTGGGGCCAACGTCCTGACTTTC.

This clonotype was seen at least ten times. The chain couples TRBV7-9 to TRBJ2-7; TRBD2 agrees at 7 bases. The CDR3 loop spans 15 amino acids. Germline V gene data show CDR1 as SEHNR and CDR2 as FQNEAQ (reference sequence). V shed 2 bases and J 4 bases; nucleotides not matched to a gene: 8. The CDR3 protein is CASSLSGRVDYEQYF. CDR3 DNA sequence: TGTGCCAGCAGCTTATCGGGGAGGGTAGATTACGAGCAGTACTTC.

This clonotype has at least ten counts. The rearrangement uses TRBV20-1 and TRBJ2-7; no definite D call. V was cut by 2 bases and J by 2 bases, with 7 bases left in between. The CDR3 consists of 12 residues. Germline V gene sequence: CDR1 DFQATT, CDR2 SNEGSKA (reference sequence). CDR3 sequence reads: CSARRTAYEQYF. In nucleotides, the CDR3 is TGCAGTGCTAGACGTACAGCCTACGAGCAGTACTTC.

The chain uses TRBV20-1 and TRBJ2-1; a weak D match, TRBD2 (6 bases). The CDR3 extends over 18 amino acids. Germline V gives CDR1 DFQATT, CDR2 SNEGSKA (reference sequence). V was shortened by 6 bases and J by 3 bases, with 27 bases between the two germline ends. As DNA, the CDR3 is TGCAGTGCCTTGGAGGGCCCCGGGAAGGGGTGGCGCTACAATGAGCAGTTCTTC. This gives the protein CSALEGPGKGWRYNEQFF.

This clonotype was counted between two and nine times. The chain combines TRBV9 with TRBJ2-1; D is possibly TRBD1 (6 bases). The CDR3 spans 17 residues. Germline V gives CDR1 SGDLS, CDR2 YYNGEE. V dropped 3 bases and J dropped 1 base, with 17 bases sitting between them. The CDR3 is CASSGSSGQPSYNEQFF. CDR3 in DNA: TGTGCCAGCAGCGGGAGTTCGGGACAACCATCCTACAATGAGCAGTTCTTC.

The rearrangement uses TRBV20-1 and TRBJ2-7; the match to TRBD2 covers 11 bases. Germline trimming cut 6 bases from V and 4 bases from J; bases unmatched to any gene: 8. This CDR3 has 14 amino acids. From germline, CDR1 is DFQATT and CDR2 SNEGSKA (reference sequence). CDR3 bases: TGCAGTGCCAGTAAAGGGACTAGCGGTTACGAGCAGTACTTC. Residues: CSASKGTSGYEQYF.

This clonotype was seen a few times. The chain recombines TRBV12-3 or TRBV12-4 with TRBJ2-3, with 14 bases matching TRBD2. J lost 1 base, V lost 5 bases, and 11 bases had no gene match. CDR3 length equals 19 residues. The CDR3 protein is CASSRTGLAGEYGTDTQYF. The CDR3, as DNA: TGTGCCAGCAGTAGAACGGGACTAGCGGGAGAGTATGGCACAGATACGCAGTATTTT.

A few counts support this clonotype. The rearrangement joins TRBV9 to TRBJ2-1, with TRBD2 matching 11 bases. V lost 0 bases to trimming and J lost 5 bases; unmatched junction nucleotides: 4. CDR3 size: 16 residues. Per germline, CDR1 SGDLS and CDR2 YYNGEE. CDR3 DNA: TGTGCCAGCAGCGTAGGGGGGACTAGCGGACACAATGAGCAGTTCTTC. Translated: CASSVGGTSGHNEQFF.